This T cell receptor (beta chain) is drawn from a study of Ad26.COV2.S vaccination and SARS-CoV-2 variants. About the study: Ad26.COV2.S shots went into the muscle once or twice, 56 days apart. Study-wide points: Spike-specific CD8+ and CD4+ T cell responses reportedly showed substantial breadth after vaccination. People who got the vaccine or the placebo had similar non-spike TCR breadth.

Comments on this clone: As yet, its antigen is unknown.

There are 15 residues in the CDR3. CDR1 and CDR2 from the germline V gene are SNHLY and FYNNEI. With 5 bases removed from V and 3 bases from J, the gap between germline ends came to 13 bases. Treatment: approximately 18 received Ad26.COV2.S at low or high dose, single or two shots; several received placebo; per-sample allocation not given. Sampling took place 63 days after the first vaccine or placebo injection. Donation came from an adult in Boston who was aged 18-55 years. Profiled with immunoSEQ multiplex PCR; TCRdb holds only in-frame clones, not every one. The sample yields 300,000 to 500,000 clones, about 85% seen once.

The chain has TRBV2 and TRBJ1-4, with D perhaps TRBD1 (6 bases). The origin of this receptor is a person between 18 and 59 years old who received the Ad26.COV2.S COVID-19 vaccine or a placebo. The sample in question was peripheral blood, obtained in a trial of Ad26.COV2.S vaccine versus placebo. The CDR3 here is CASSRERGSNEKLFF. CDR3 sequence (DNA): TGTGCCAGCAGTCGGGAGAGGGGGTCTAATGAAAAACTGTTTTTT.